Presented here are 18 T cell receptor beta chains from one specimen sequenced in a study of blood T cell dynamics during melanoma immunotherapy. Documented time point: pre-treatment baseline. Profiling relied on immunoSEQ multiplex PCR, and the TCRdb table lists in-frame clones only, not all of them. The data show more than 6,500 clones, over 80% seen once. The starting material was blood, obtained from a patient treated with checkpoint blockade. The receptors stem from a human donor with melanoma. Some clones in this sample may be carry-over from other donors' samples.

The V call is TRBV10-3, the J call TRBJ2-1; 14 bases are shared with TRBD2. Germline V lookup: CDR1 ENHRY, CDR2 SYGVKD. The CDR3 length is 15 residues. V shed 2 bases, J shed 9 bases, and the junction held 3 bases outside the gene matches. The CDR3 coding sequence is TGTGCCATCAGTGAGGGGACTAGCGGGAGCCGTGAGCAGTTCTTC. Translating it yields CAISEGTSGSREQFF.

V is TRBV4-2 and J is TRBJ2-3; 11 bases are a match to TRBD2. The germline CDR1 and CDR2 sequences are LGHNA and YNFKEQ. The CDR3 runs 15 residues. The junction had 2 bases not matched to a gene; V was cut back by 4 bases and J by 2 bases. CDR3 region: CASSPLAGDTDTQYF. CDR3 bases: TGTGCCAGCAGCCCACTAGCGGGGGACACAGATACGCAGTATTTT.

The sample holds a few counts of this clone. Its ends do not fully match the called genes, so a read error is possible. The rearrangement joins TRBV2 to TRBJ1-4; D is ambiguous. The CDR3 contains 14 residues. The germline gives CDR1 SNHLY, CDR2 FYNNEI. The CDR3 loop is CASSVSLTYEKLFF. CDR3 sequence (DNA): TGTGCCAGCAGTGTTTCCTTAACTTATGAAAAACTGTTTTTT.

This clone was observed a handful of times. V gene TRBV4-1 combines with J gene TRBJ1-1; weak D call: TRBD1 (5 bases). Germline V gene sequence: CDR1 MGHRA, CDR2 YSYEKL. Trimming removed 3 bases at V and 0 bases at J, with 11 bases between. This CDR3 contains 15 residues. This CDR3 is CASSQTDLMNTEAFF. CDR3 sequence (DNA): TGCGCCAGCAGCCAGACAGACCTTATGAACACTGAAGCTTTCTTT.

The chain couples TRBV4-2 to TRBJ2-1, with D perhaps TRBD2 (5 bases). The CDR3 spans 16 residues. Germline V CDR1 and CDR2: LGHNA, YNFKEQ. V was cut by 5 bases and J by 5 bases, with 19 bases left in between. The CDR3 sequence is CASSARLSGIHNEQFF. The CDR3, as DNA: TGTGCCAGCAGCGCCCGACTTTCGGGGATCCACAATGAGCAGTTCTTC.

V and J are TRBV29-1 and TRBJ1-3, with D possibly being TRBD1 (5 bases). V gave up 4 bases and J gave up 8 bases, with 12 bases separating them. The CDR3 covers 12 residues. CDR1 and CDR2 (germline): SQVTM, ANQGSEA. The CDR3 loop reads CSVAPEGHTIYF. The CDR3 nucleotides read TGCAGCGTTGCTCCCGAGGGGCACACCATATATTTT.

CDR3 sequence (DNA): TGTGCCAGCAGCCAGGACGTCACAGATACGCAGTATTTT. This codes for CASSQDVTDTQYF. The chain carries TRBV9 and TRBJ2-3; the D is unclear. The CDR3 length is 13 residues. Germline V gene data show CDR1 as SGDLS and CDR2 as YYNGEE. The ends were cut back, 4 bases at V and 2 bases at J, with 8 bases in the middle.

The chain uses TRBV7-2 and TRBJ1-1; D gene uncertain. The V end lost 5 bases, the J end lost 1 base, and 14 bases lay between the germline ends. The germline CDR1 and CDR2 sequences are SGHTA and FQGNSA. The CDR3 runs to 15 residues. CDR3 sequence: CASSPPGGSNTEAFF. The CDR3 DNA is TGTGCCAGCAGCCCTCCTGGAGGGTCGAACACTGAAGCTTTCTTT.

The rearrangement links TRBV10-1 to TRBJ2-7; 9 bases line up with TRBD1. This CDR3 is built from 14 residues. Germline values: CDR1 WNHNN, CDR2 SYGVQD (reference sequence). V shed 0 bases, J shed 5 bases, and the junction held 2 bases outside the gene matches. The CDR3 bases are TGCGCCAGCAGTGAGTCGGGACAGGGTGACGAGCAGTACTTC. This translates into CASSESGQGDEQYF.

V gene TRBV10-2 combines with J gene TRBJ1-1; D gene uncertain. This CDR3 has 13 residues. V gave up 7 bases and J gave up 5 bases, with 14 bases separating them. Germline V gives CDR1 WSHSY, CDR2 SAAADI. CDR3 protein: CASIDEGRTEAFF. DNA for the CDR3: TGCGCCAGCATTGACGAGGGCAGGACTGAAGCTTTCTTT.

The V and J genes are TRBV9 and TRBJ2-3; 7 bases are a match to TRBD1. V was pared by 4 bases and J by 6 bases, with 11 bases of the junction left unmatched. CDR3 length: 15 residues. Germline CDR1 is SGDLS and CDR2 is YYNGEE. CDR3 sequence: CASSPQGDPFDTQYF. Here the CDR3 DNA reads TGTGCCAGCAGCCCTCAGGGGGACCCTTTTGATACGCAGTATTTT.

This chain connects TRBV2 to TRBJ2-1, with D tentatively TRBD1 or TRBD2 (5 bases each). CDR3 length: 10 amino acids. Germline CDR1 SNHLY, CDR2 FYNNEI. The ends were cut back, 10 bases at V and 14 bases at J, with 15 bases in the middle. The CDR3: CAIRGVLEFF. The CDR3 nucleotides read TGTGCCATCCGAGGGGTGTTGGAGTTCTTC.

The chain employs TRBV7-9 and TRBJ2-7; tentatively, D is TRBD1 (5 bases). Per germline, CDR1 SEHNR and CDR2 FQNEAQ (reference sequence). V lost 7 bases and J 2 bases, leaving 12 bases between the germline ends. The CDR3 is 13 amino acids. CDR3 in DNA: TGTGCCAGCACCTCTCGACAGACCTACGAGCAGTACTTC. Residues: CASTSRQTYEQYF.

The rearrangement links TRBV10-3 to TRBJ2-5, with 12 bases aligning to TRBD1. CDR1 and CDR2 from the germline V gene are ENHRY and SYGVKD. V lost 0 bases and J lost 5; bases outside the gene matches: 7. This CDR3 region has 17 residues. The CDR3 DNA follows: TGTGCCATCAGTGAGTCCCCCGGGACAGGGGGCATGGAGACCCAGTACTTC. Its protein is CAISESPGTGGMETQYF.

V gene TRBV2 combines with J gene TRBJ2-2, with 14 bases aligning to TRBD2. The CDR3 length is 16 residues. The V gene end was trimmed by 4 bases and the J gene end by 7 bases; junction bases not matched to a gene: 5. Germline lookup yields CDR1 SNHLY and CDR2 FYNNEI. CDR3 DNA: TGTGCCAGCAGTGTTGGACTAGCGGGGGGAATCGGGGAGCTGTTTTTT. This codes for CASSVGLAGGIGELFF.

The V gene is TRBV2, the J gene TRBJ2-5; 8 positions agree with TRBD1. V trimming: 4 bases; J trimming: 5 bases; junction bases outside the gene matches: 3. Germline V CDR1 and CDR2: SNHLY, FYNNEI. This CDR3 is 13 amino acids long. DNA of the CDR3: TGTGCCAGCAGTGCGACAGGGGTTGAGACCCAGTACTTC. Its translation is CASSATGVETQYF.

The rearrangement joins TRBV21-1 to TRBJ1-5. TRBV21-1 is flagged as a pseudogene. This CDR3 spans 14 amino acids. As DNA, the CDR3 is TGTGCCAGCAGCCCCGGGGTGTCGAGTCAGCCCCAGCATTTT. Protein sequence: CASSPGVSSQPQHF.

This sequence joins TRBV5-4 and TRBJ2-6, with 8 positions matching TRBD1. From germline, CDR1 is SGHNT and CDR2 YYREEE (reference sequence). This CDR3 is built from 18 residues. V shed 5 bases and J 2 bases; nucleotides not matched to a gene: 12. CDR3 sequence reads: CASSRVGRGPAGANVLTF. Here the CDR3 DNA reads TGTGCCAGCAGTCGAGTTGGCAGGGGGCCGGCTGGGGCCAACGTCCTGACTTTC.